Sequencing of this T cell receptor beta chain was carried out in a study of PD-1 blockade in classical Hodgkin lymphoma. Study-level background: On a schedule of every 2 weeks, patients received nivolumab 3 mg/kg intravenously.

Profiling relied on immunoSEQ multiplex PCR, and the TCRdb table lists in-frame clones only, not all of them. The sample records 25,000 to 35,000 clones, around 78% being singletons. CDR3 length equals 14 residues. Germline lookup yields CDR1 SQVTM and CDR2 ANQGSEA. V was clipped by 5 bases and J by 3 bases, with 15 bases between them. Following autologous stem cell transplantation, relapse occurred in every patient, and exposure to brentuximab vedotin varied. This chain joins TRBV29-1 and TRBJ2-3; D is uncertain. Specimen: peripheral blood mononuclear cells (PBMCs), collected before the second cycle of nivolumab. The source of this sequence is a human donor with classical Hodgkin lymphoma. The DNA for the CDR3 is TGCAGCGTTCTGGGCAGACGCGGTACAGATACGCAGTATTTT. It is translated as CSVLGRRGTDTQYF.